This record covers a single T cell receptor beta chain. Its cognate antigen has yet to be identified. There are no base qualities to consult, and no much larger clone falls within one base. These data belong to a study of blood T cell repertoires in COVID-19 (TCRdb year 2020). Regarding the study in general: Collaborator samples came from the United States, Italy and Spain and covered acute and convalescent phases of COVID-19. The material from the prospective study consisted of cDNA or gDNA derived from T cells, B-cell-depleted T cells, or PBMCs. The dataset comprised deeply sampled blood TCRbeta repertoires from subjects exposed to, actively infected with, or recovered from COVID-19. A freely available public database, intended as a resource for researchers studying the immune response to SARS-CoV-2, is where the repertoires were released. Samples came from the ongoing ImmuneRACE study (first 160 participants) plus 1,254 subjects from 6 global collaborators. The sample metadata nearly always contained a de-identified subject ID, COVID-19 status, age in years and sex. Where HLA class I and class II types were available, the types were taken from metadata supplied by the sample provider, not from assay-based typing.

What the work shows at the level of the full study, not this receptor alone: Clinical and demographic metadata were provided uncurated, with the amount varying by source and participant.

TCRbeta CDR3 regions were amplified from genomic DNA using the immunoSEQ Assay, a bias-controlled multiplex PCR. The authors' analysis ran thus. The number of nucleated cells in each sample was estimated by amplification of reference gene primers within the assay. To quantify the absolute abundance of each unique TCRbeta CDR3 rearrangement, sequence reads were collapsed and filtered. For each sample, productive Simpson clonality was calculated as the square root of Simpson's diversity index across productive rearrangements. TCRdb mirrors the immuneACCESS table, restricted to in-frame sequences. Some clones are absent from its copies; in checked studies, under half trace to an unresolved V gene, and the reason for the others is unknown. Clone size and V and J calls were adopted from that table, with D and trimming inferred from the DNA. The table for this sample lists approximately 230,000 clones; approximately 83% of them were counted only once. The biggest ten clones account for about 8.1% of the sample.

From V the trimming removes 8 bases and from J it removes 7 bases, while the gene matches leave 11 bases of the junction unaccounted for. The CDR3 spans 15 residues, from the cysteine through the phenylalanine. The CDR3 DNA has 45 bases and is translated from base 1. CDR1 is given as SNHLY and CDR2 as FYNNEI, both from the germline V gene. Each collaborating institution followed its own protocols to collect whole blood in K2EDTA tubes. For TCRbeta analysis, collaborators shipped samples in one of three forms: frozen whole blood, isolated PBMCs, or DNA extracted from either of those sample types. Sequencing used peripheral blood. The rearrangement combines TRBV2 with TRBJ1-4; TRBD1 aligns with 9 central bases. This TCR was recovered from a man older than 75 with acute or convalescent COVID-19. The DNA reads as follows: TGTGCCAGCCGGGGACAGGGAATGAAGGGTGAAAAACTGTTTTTT. Its protein product is CASRGQGMKGEKLFF.